The 12 T cell receptor beta chains below were found in one sample sequenced in a study of shared clonotypes between healthy human individuals. Clones were read by immunoSEQ multiplex PCR, and TCRdb kept only the in-frame ones, dropping some. The sample lists fewer than 2.5 million clones, 90% to 95% occurring once. Sequences were obtained from naive CD4+ T cells from PBMCs. Subset noted: CD45RA+ positively selected. The receptors stem from a man aged 18 to 35 in good health. Some clones in this sample may be carry-over from other donors' samples.

The chain recombines TRBV5-8 with TRBJ2-7, with D hard to call. CDR1 and CDR2 (germline): SGHTS, YDEGEE. The CDR3 has 11 residues. Trimming pared 4 bases from V and 1 base from J, leaving 3 bases between. CDR3 sequence reads: CASSPSYEQYF. The CDR3 DNA reads as TGTGCCAGCAGCCCATCCTACGAGCAGTACTTC.

This rearrangement joins TRBV5-1 to TRBJ1-2; the match to TRBD1 covers 9 bases. J lost 6 bases, V lost 4 bases, and 4 bases had no gene match. Germline values: CDR1 SGHRS, CDR2 YFSETQ. The CDR3 is made up of 13 amino acids. The CDR3 protein is CASSGGQGDGYTF. CDR3 DNA sequence: TGCGCCAGCAGCGGGGGACAGGGTGATGGCTACACCTTC.

This clone was picked up one time. The rearrangement links TRBV16 to TRBJ2-2; D possibly corresponds to TRBD1 (6 bases). The CDR3 runs to 15 residues. From germline, CDR1 is KGHSY and CDR2 FQNENV. Trimming removed 3 bases at V and 1 base at J, with 9 bases between. The CDR3 here is CASSHPTGNTGELFF. The CDR3 nucleotides are TGTGCCAGCAGCCATCCGACAGGGAACACCGGGGAGCTGTTTTTT. Full variable domain (outside the CDR3, taken from reference TRBV16 and TRBJ2-2): GEEVAQTPKHLVRGEGQKAKLYCAPIKGHSYVFWYQQVLKNEFKFLISFQNENVFDETGMPKERFSAKCLPNSPCSLEIQATKLEDSAVYFCASSHPTGNTGELFFGEGSRLTVL.

This clone was seen once. The chain combines TRBV28 with TRBJ2-3; 9 bases fit TRBD2. This CDR3 is 14 amino acids long. Germline V gene data show CDR1 as MDHEN and CDR2 as SYDVKM. Losses at the gene ends were 6 bases for V and 1 base for J; bases not matched to a gene: 2. This CDR3 is CASRVAGGTDTQYF. The CDR3 DNA reads TGTGCCAGCAGGGTAGCGGGAGGCACAGATACGCAGTATTTT. Combining the CDR3 with reference TRBV28 and TRBJ2-3 gives the whole variable domain DVKVTQSSRYLVKRTGEKVFLECVQDMDHENMFWYRQDPGLGLRLIYFSYDVKMKEKGDIPEGYSVSREKKERFSLILESASTNQTSMYLCASRVAGGTDTQYFGPGTRLTVL.

The chain is built from TRBV28 and TRBJ1-1; D is unresolved. The CDR3 consists of 12 residues. Trimming cost V 8 bases and J 4 bases, with 11 bases left between them. The germline gives CDR1 MDHEN, CDR2 SYDVKM. For the CDR3, the DNA is TGTGCCAGCGGGAGGGCGGGCACTGAAGCTTTCTTT. Its translation: CASGRAGTEAFF.

A single count supports this clone. The chain links TRBV9 to TRBJ1-5; perhaps TRBD1 as D (5 bases). Germline assignment: CDR1 SGDLS and CDR2 YYNGEE. The CDR3 spans 14 residues. Trimming stripped 3 bases from V and 7 bases from J, with 14 bases between. CDR3 sequence (DNA): TGTGCCAGCAGCGCCGGGTCGGGGGAGCAGCCCCAGCATTTT. Protein sequence: CASSAGSGEQPQHF.

The V call is TRBV19, the J call TRBJ1-2; TRBD1 is a possible D gene (6 bases). The germline V and J ends were trimmed by 7 bases and 7 bases, with 16 bases remaining between them. The CDR3 length is 13 residues. Germline CDR1 is LNHDA and CDR2 is SQIVND (reference sequence). The CDR3, as DNA: TGTGCCAGTATCGACACTCCCAGGGGTGGCTACACCTTC. It encodes CASIDTPRGGYTF.

This chain connects TRBV5-1 to TRBJ2-1, with 11 bases lining up with TRBD2. V lost 4 bases to trimming and J lost 4 bases; unmatched junction nucleotides: 7. The CDR3 is 16 amino acids. Germline-derived CDR1 and CDR2 are SGHRS and YFSETQ. CDR3 protein: CASSRIAGGGYNEQFF. The CDR3 DNA reads as TGCGCCAGCAGCCGTATAGCGGGAGGGGGTTACAATGAGCAGTTCTTC.

The CDR3: CAISMQGGTGELFF. CDR3 in DNA: TGTGCCATCAGTATGCAGGGAGGCACCGGGGAGCTGTTTTTT. V gene TRBV10-3 combines with J gene TRBJ2-2; TRBD2 might be the D (6 bases). The CDR3 has 14 residues. Germline V gives CDR1 ENHRY, CDR2 SYGVKD. Between the trimmed V and J ends, which lost 5 bases and 4 bases, there was a span of 11 bases.

The chain uses TRBV28 and TRBJ2-7; D is unresolved. CDR3 size: 14 residues. With 5 bases removed from V and 8 bases from J, the gap between germline ends came to 19 bases. The germline CDR1 and CDR2 sequences are MDHEN and SYDVKM. The CDR3 spells CASSTPHSLEQQYF. The CDR3, as DNA: TGTGCCAGCAGTACCCCCCACAGTCTGGAACAGCAGTACTTC.

The V call is TRBV7-9, the J call TRBJ2-3; weak D call: TRBD2 (5 bases). V gave up 6 bases and J gave up 5 bases, with 18 bases separating them. The germline V gene has CDR1 SEHNR and CDR2 FQNEAQ (reference sequence). The CDR3 runs to 15 residues. The DNA of the CDR3 is TGTGCCAGCAGACGGAGCCCACCCGAGGGAGATACGCAGTATTTT. Protein: CASRRSPPEGDTQYF. Based on the CDR3 plus reference TRBV7-9 and TRBJ2-3, the full variable domain is DTGVSQNPRHKITKRGQNVTFRCDPISEHNRLYWYRQTLGQGPEFLTYFQNEAQLEKSRLLSDRFSAERPKGSFSTLEIQRTEQGDSAMYLCASRRSPPEGDTQYFGPGTRLTVL.

The chain has TRBV5-1 and TRBJ1-2, with 9 bases lining up with TRBD1. Germline trimming cut 3 bases from V and 8 bases from J; bases unmatched to any gene: 8. The CDR3 is 14 residues long. CDR1 and CDR2 from the germline V gene are SGHRS and YFSETQ. The CDR3 loop is CASSSTGTGNGYTF. The CDR3 bases are TGCGCCAGCAGCTCAACCGGGACAGGGAACGGCTACACCTTC.